Following are 5 T cell receptor beta chains from one sample sequenced in a study of blood T cell repertoires in COVID-19. Sequenced by immunoSEQ multiplex PCR; TCRdb stores in-frame clones only, minus some. The sample consists of 200,000 to 250,000 clones, just over 85% of them appearing once. The specimen sequenced was PBMCs or T cells enriched from blood (not recorded which). Receptors were obtained from a woman in her thirties or forties with acute COVID-19.

The chain is built from TRBV2 and TRBJ1-2; D remains ambiguous. CDR3 length: 15 amino acids. Germline V gene sequence: CDR1 SNHLY, CDR2 FYNNEI. V lost 3 bases, J lost 0 bases, and 11 bases lay in between. CDR3 in DNA: TGTGCCAGCAGTGATTTGACACTCTCTAACTATGGCTACACCTTC. It encodes CASSDLTLSNYGYTF. Supplemented by reference TRBV2 and TRBJ1-2, the full variable domain reads EPEVTQTPSHQVTQMGQEVILRCVPISNHLYFYWYRQILGQKVEFLVSFYNNEISEKSEIFDDQFSVERPDGSNFTLKIRSTKLEDSAMYFCASSDLTLSNYGYTFGSGTRLTVV.

In its sample, this clone was seen once. This chain connects TRBV18 to TRBJ2-2, with TRBD1 identical over 8 bases. With V trimmed by 3 bases and J by 7 bases, 13 bases remained unmatched. Per the germline V gene, CDR1 is KGHSH and CDR2 is LQKENI. The CDR3 length is 17 residues. CDR3 loop: CASSPRRTGRQGGELFF. CDR3 nucleotides: TGTGCCAGCTCACCGAGGAGGACAGGGCGTCAGGGCGGGGAGCTGTTTTTT.

J is TRBJ1-2 and V is TRBV6-5, with D perhaps matching TRBD1 (5 bases). The germline V and J ends were trimmed by 2 bases and 7 bases, with 11 bases remaining between them. Germline loops: CDR1 MNHEY, CDR2 SVGAGI. CDR3 length equals 13 residues. Here the CDR3 reads CASSYKVTGGYTF. CDR3 bases: TGTGCCAGCAGTTACAAGGTTACAGGTGGCTACACCTTC.

This chain joins TRBV7-9 and TRBJ1-5; TRBD1 aligns across 7 bases. The CDR3 has 15 residues. CDR1 SEHNR and CDR2 FQNEAQ come from the germline V gene (reference sequence). V shed 4 bases, J shed 3 bases, and the junction held 6 bases outside the gene matches. CDR3 residues: CASSSGDSYNQPQHF. In DNA form, the CDR3 reads TGTGCCAGCAGCTCTGGGGACAGTTACAATCAGCCCCAGCATTTT.

This sequence joins TRBV19 and TRBJ1-5, with 9 nucleotides matching TRBD1. The CDR3 contains 15 residues. The V and J ends lost 3 bases and 11 bases, in that order; junction bases with no gene match: 11. Germline V gives CDR1 LNHDA, CDR2 SQIVND (reference sequence). The CDR3 nucleotides read TGTGCCAGTAGTATGGTCGGACAGGGGTTTGGGGCCCAGCATTTT. Residues: CASSMVGQGFGAQHF.